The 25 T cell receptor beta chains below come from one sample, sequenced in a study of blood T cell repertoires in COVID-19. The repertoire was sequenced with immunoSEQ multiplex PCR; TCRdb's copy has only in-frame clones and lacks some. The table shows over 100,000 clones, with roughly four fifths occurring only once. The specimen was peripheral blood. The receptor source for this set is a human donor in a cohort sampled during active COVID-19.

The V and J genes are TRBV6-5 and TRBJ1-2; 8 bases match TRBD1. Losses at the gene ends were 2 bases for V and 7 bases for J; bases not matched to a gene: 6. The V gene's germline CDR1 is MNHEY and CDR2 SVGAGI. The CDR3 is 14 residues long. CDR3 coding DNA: TGTGCCAGCAGTTACGTGCAGGGGGCCCGTGGCTACACCTTC. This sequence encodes CASSYVQGARGYTF.

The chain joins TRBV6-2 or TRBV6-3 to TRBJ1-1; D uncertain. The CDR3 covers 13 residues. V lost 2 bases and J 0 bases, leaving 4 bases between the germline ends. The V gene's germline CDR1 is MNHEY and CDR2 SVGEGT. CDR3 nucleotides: TGTGCCAGCAGTTACGCGGTGAACACTGAAGCTTTCTTT. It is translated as CASSYAVNTEAFF.

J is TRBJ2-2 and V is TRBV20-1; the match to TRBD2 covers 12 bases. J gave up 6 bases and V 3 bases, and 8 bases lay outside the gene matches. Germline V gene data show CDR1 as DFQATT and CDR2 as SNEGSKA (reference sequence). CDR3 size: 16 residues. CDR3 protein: CSASSLAGGPSGELFF. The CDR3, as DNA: TGCAGTGCTAGTAGTCTAGCGGGAGGGCCCTCCGGGGAGCTGTTTTTT.

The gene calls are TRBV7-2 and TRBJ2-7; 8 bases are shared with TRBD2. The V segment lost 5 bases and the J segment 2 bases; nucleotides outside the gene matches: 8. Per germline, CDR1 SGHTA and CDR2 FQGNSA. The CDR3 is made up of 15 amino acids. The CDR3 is CASSPLAGRPYEQYF. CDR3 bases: TGTGCCAGCAGCCCCTTAGCGGGAAGACCCTACGAGCAGTACTTC.

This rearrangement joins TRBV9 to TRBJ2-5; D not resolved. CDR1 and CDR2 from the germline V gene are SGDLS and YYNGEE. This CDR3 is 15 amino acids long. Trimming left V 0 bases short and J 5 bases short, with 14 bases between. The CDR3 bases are TGTGCCAGCAGCGTAGTCCCCGAGCCCGGGGAGACCCAGTACTTC. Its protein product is CASSVVPEPGETQYF.

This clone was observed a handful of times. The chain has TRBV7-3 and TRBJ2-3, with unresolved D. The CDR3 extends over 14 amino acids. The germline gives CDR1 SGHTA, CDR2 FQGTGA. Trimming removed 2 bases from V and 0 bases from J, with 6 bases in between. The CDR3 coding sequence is TGTGCCAGCAGCTTACAGGCCAGCACAGATACGCAGTATTTT. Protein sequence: CASSLQASTDTQYF.

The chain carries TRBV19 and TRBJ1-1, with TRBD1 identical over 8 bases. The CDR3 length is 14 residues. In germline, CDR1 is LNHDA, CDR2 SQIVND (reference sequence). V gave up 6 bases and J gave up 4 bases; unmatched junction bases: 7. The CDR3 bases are TGTGCCAGTAGCCGCGGACAGGGAATCACTGAAGCTTTCTTT. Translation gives CASSRGQGITEAFF.

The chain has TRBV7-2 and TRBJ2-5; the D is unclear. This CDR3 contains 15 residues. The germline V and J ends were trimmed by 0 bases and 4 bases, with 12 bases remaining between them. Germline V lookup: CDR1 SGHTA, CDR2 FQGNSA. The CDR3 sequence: CASSLARSDRETQYF. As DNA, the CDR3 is TGTGCCAGCAGCTTAGCGCGGAGCGACCGAGAGACCCAGTACTTC.

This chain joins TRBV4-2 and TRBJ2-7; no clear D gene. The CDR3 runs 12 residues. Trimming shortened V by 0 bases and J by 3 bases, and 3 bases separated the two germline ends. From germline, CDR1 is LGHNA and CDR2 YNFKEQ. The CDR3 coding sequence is TGTGCCAGCAGCCAAGATTACTACGAGCAGTACTTC. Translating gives CASSQDYYEQYF.

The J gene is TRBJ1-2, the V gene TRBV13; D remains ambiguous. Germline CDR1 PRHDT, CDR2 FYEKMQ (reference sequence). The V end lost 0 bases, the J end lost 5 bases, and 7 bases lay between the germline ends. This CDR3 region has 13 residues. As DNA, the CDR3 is TGTGCCAGCAGCTTAGGGAGGGAATATGGCTACACCTTC. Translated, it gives CASSLGREYGYTF.

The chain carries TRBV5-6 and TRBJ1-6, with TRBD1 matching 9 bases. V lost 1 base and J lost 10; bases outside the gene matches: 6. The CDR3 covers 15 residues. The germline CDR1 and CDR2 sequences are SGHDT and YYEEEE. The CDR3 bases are TGTGCCAGCAGCTTGTCACAGGGGGCGCGATCACCCCTCCACTTT. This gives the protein CASSLSQGARSPLHF. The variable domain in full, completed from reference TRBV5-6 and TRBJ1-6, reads DAGVTQSPTHLIKTRGQQVTLRCSPKSGHDTVSWYQQALGQGPQFIFQYYEEEERQRGNFPDRFSGHQFPNYSSELNVNALLLGDSALYLCASSLSQGARSPLHFGNGTRLTVT.

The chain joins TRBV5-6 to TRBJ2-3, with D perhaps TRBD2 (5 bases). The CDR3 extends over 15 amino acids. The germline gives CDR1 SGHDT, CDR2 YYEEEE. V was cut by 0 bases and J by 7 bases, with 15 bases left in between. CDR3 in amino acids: CASSLGGSGANTQYF. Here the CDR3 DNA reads TGTGCCAGCAGCTTGGGAGGGAGTGGAGCAAATACGCAGTATTTT. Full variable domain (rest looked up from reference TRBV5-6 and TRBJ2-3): DAGVTQSPTHLIKTRGQQVTLRCSPKSGHDTVSWYQQALGQGPQFIFQYYEEEERQRGNFPDRFSGHQFPNYSSELNVNALLLGDSALYLCASSLGGSGANTQYFGPGTRLTVL.

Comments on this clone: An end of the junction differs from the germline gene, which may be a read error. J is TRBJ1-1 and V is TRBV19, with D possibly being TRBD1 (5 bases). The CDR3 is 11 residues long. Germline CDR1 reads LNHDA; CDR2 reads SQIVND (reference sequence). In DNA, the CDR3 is TGTGCCAGTAGTATAGACAGGGTACGCCTCTTT. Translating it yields CASSIDRVRLF.

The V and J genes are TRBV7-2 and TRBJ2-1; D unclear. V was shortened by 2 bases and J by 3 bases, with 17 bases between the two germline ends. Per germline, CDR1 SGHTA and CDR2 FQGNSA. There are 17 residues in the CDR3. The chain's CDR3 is CASSLRGTIVNYNEQFF. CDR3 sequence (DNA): TGTGCCAGCAGCTTACGAGGTACCATCGTTAACTACAATGAGCAGTTCTTC.

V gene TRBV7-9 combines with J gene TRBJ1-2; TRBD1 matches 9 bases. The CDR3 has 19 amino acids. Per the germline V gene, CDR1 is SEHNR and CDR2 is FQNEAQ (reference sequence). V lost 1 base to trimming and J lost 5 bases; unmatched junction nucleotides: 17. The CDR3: CASSLDPGQGVAGRYGYTF. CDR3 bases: TGTGCCAGCAGCTTAGACCCGGGACAGGGTGTCGCAGGAAGGTATGGCTACACCTTC.

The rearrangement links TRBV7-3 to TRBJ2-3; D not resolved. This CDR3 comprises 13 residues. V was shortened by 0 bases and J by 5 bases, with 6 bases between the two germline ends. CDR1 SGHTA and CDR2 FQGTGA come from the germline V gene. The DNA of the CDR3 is TGTGCCAGCAGCTTAACAGAGGAAGATACGCAGTATTTT. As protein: CASSLTEEDTQYF.

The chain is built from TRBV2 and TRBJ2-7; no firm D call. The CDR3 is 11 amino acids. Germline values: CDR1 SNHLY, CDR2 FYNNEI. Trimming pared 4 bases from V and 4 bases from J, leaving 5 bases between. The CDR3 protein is CASSAGYEQYF. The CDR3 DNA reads TGTGCCAGCAGTGCGGGTTACGAGCAGTACTTC.

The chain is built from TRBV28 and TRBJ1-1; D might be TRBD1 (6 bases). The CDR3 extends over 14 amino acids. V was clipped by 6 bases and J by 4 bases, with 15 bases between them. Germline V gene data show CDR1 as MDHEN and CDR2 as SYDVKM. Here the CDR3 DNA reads TGTGCCAGCAGACGTCGCGGGGGCCCCACTGAAGCTTTCTTT. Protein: CASRRRGGPTEAFF.

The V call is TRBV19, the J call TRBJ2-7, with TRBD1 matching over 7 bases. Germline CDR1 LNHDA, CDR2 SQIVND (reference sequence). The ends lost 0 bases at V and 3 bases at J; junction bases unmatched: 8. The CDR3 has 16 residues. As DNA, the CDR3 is TGTGCCAGTAGTATAGATTCCCCGGGACAGATCTACGAGCAGTACTTC. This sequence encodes CASSIDSPGQIYEQYF.

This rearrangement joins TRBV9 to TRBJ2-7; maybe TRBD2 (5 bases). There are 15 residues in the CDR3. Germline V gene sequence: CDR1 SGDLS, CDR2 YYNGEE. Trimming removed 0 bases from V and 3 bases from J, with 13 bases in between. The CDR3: CASSVAGGPDYEQYF. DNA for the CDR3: TGTGCCAGCAGCGTAGCTGGCGGGCCAGACTACGAGCAGTACTTC.

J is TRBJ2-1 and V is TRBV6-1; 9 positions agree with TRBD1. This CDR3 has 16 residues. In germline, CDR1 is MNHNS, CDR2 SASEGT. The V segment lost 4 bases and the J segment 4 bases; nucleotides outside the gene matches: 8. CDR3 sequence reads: CASSGSGTGFYNEQFF. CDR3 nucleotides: TGTGCCAGCAGTGGATCCGGGACAGGGTTTTACAATGAGCAGTTCTTC.

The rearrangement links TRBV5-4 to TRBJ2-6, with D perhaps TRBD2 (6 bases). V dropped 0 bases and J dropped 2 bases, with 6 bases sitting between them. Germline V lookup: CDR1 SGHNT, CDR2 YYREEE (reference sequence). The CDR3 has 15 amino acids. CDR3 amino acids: CASSLGGAGANVLTF. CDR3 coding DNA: TGTGCCAGCAGCTTGGGGGGGGCTGGGGCCAACGTCCTGACTTTC.

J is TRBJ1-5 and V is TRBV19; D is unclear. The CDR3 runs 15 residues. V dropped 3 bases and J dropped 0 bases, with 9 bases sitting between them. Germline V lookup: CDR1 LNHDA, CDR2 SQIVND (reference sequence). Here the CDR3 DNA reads TGTGCCAGTAGTATCTCAGGTTATAGCAATCAGCCCCAGCATTTT. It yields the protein CASSISGYSNQPQHF.

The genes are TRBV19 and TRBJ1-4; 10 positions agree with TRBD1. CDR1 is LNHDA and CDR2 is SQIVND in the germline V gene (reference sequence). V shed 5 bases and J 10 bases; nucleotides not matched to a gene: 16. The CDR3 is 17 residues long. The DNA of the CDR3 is TGTGCCAGTAGTCTCCGGCGACAGGGGGCGATTCTTGGAAAACTGTTTTTT. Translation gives CASSLRRQGAILGKLFF.

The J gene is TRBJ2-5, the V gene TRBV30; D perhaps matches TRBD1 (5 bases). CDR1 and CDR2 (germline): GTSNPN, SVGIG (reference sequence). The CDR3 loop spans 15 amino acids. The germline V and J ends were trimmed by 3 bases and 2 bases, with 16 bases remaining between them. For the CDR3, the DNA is TGTGCCTGGAGCCGACAGACACTATTACAAGAGACCCAGTACTTC. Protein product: CAWSRQTLLQETQYF.